The TCR beta chain under discussion was sequenced for a study of radiotherapy plus CTLA-4 blockade in lung cancer. The ends were cut back, 10 bases at V and 0 bases at J, with 12 bases in the middle. Germline V lookup: CDR1 LNHDA, CDR2 SQIVND (reference sequence). The length of the CDR3 is 13 residues. Profiling relied on immunoSEQ multiplex PCR, and the TCRdb table lists in-frame clones only, not all of them. Seen here are 95,000 to 150,000 clones, just under 90% observed once, and the top ten hold 5.5% to 8%. In regard to this clone: The antigen is undetermined.

The study's findings and limits: In blood, TCR clones derived from the tumor expanded after radiotherapy plus ipilimumab.

This TCR was sampled from a human donor with non-small cell lung cancer that progressed on radiotherapy plus ipilimumab. The chain links TRBV19 to TRBJ1-1; D is unresolved. The sequences come from peripheral blood, collected from a patient treated with radiotherapy plus ipilimumab. CDR3 in amino acids: CAIKDGMNTEAFF. The DNA for the CDR3 is TGTGCCATTAAAGACGGTATGAACACTGAAGCTTTCTTT. The full variable domain, with the rest looked up from reference TRBV19 and TRBJ1-1, is DGGITQSPKYLFRKEGQNVTLSCEQNLNHDAMYWYRQDPGQGLRLIYYSQIVNDFQKGDIAEGYSVSREKKESFPLTVTSAQKNPTAFYLCAIKDGMNTEAFFGQGTRLTVV.